One and the same sample provided the 11 T cell receptor beta chains below, sequenced in a study of control samples from healthy donors and cancer patients. TCRdb keeps only in-frame clones here, not all; method: immunoSEQ multiplex PCR. The repertoire holds fewer than 95,000 clones, with around four fifths as singletons. Sequenced material: blood. Receptors were obtained from a man aged 25 to 40 in good health.

This clone was found a few times. V and J are TRBV11-2 and TRBJ2-3; the match to TRBD1 covers 9 bases. The CDR3 is 16 residues long. The V segment lost 1 base and the J segment 3 bases; nucleotides outside the gene matches: 5. Germline CDR1 SGHAT, CDR2 FQNNGV. The CDR3 loop is CASSLVGTGLTDTQYF. The CDR3 DNA reads as TGTGCCAGCAGCTTAGTAGGGACAGGGTTAACAGATACGCAGTATTTT.

This rearrangement joins TRBV12-3 or TRBV12-4 to TRBJ1-5; 11 bases match TRBD1. J was trimmed by 8 bases and V by 6 bases; bases with no gene match: 3. The CDR3 length is 13 residues. The CDR3 DNA follows: TGTGCCAGCAGGGGGACAGGGGGAGAGCCCCAGCATTTT. It translates to CASRGTGGEPQHF.

V usage is TRBV6-5 and J usage is TRBJ1-5; the D gene is possibly TRBD1 (5 bases). Germline CDR1 MNHEY, CDR2 SVGAGI. Trimming took off 3 bases at V and 2 bases at J, with 8 bases between the two ends. The CDR3 loop spans 14 amino acids. The CDR3 nucleotides read TGTGCCAGCAGTTATCGGGGGGGCAATCAGCCCCAGCATTTT. It yields the protein CASSYRGGNQPQHF.

The J gene is TRBJ1-6, the V gene TRBV10-2; TRBD1 matches 7 bases. V was clipped by 6 bases and J by 5 bases; unmatched bases: 7. The CDR3 spans 15 residues. Germline lookup yields CDR1 WSHSY and CDR2 SAAADI. DNA for the CDR3: TGCGCCAGCAGCGGTAGACAGGGAGATAATTCACCCCTCCACTTT. This gives the protein CASSGRQGDNSPLHF.

The chain joins TRBV28 to TRBJ1-5; 9 bases are a match to TRBD1. The CDR3 runs to 13 residues. V dropped 9 bases and J dropped 7; count of bases not matched to a gene: 7. The germline gives CDR1 MDHEN, CDR2 SYDVKM. The CDR3 is CASITGGQQPQHF. CDR3 bases: TGTGCCAGTATTACAGGGGGCCAACAGCCCCAGCATTTT.

CDR3: CASSLVALRQGARGYTF. The CDR3 nucleotides are TGTGCCAGCAGCTTAGTTGCATTAAGGCAGGGGGCGCGCGGCTACACCTTC. V and J are TRBV7-2 and TRBJ1-2; 8 nucleotides match TRBD1. The junction had 15 bases not matched to a gene; V was cut back by 1 base and J by 8 bases. The germline gives CDR1 SGHTA, CDR2 FQGNSA. The CDR3 sequence is 17 residues long.

The chain recombines TRBV5-6 with TRBJ2-3; TRBD2 agrees at 11 bases. This CDR3 comprises 18 residues. Trimming took 3 bases from V and 4 from J; bases not matched to a gene: 13. CDR1 is SGHDT and CDR2 is YYEEEE in the germline V gene. This CDR3 is CASSSARTSGLQADTQYF. CDR3 bases: TGTGCCAGCAGCTCCGCCCGGACTAGCGGGCTGCAGGCAGATACGCAGTATTTT.

The genes are TRBV2 and TRBJ1-5; a possible D gene is TRBD1 (6 bases). The germline V gene encodes CDR1 SNHLY and CDR2 FYNNEI. With 6 bases removed from V and 4 bases from J, the gap between germline ends came to 16 bases. The CDR3 runs 15 residues. CDR3 nucleotides: TGTGCCAGCAGCGTCGGACAGCACTATAATCAGCCCCAGCATTTT. Its protein is CASSVGQHYNQPQHF.

The chain has TRBV5-6 and TRBJ2-2; D is unresolved. CDR1 SGHDT and CDR2 YYEEEE come from the germline V gene. Trimming took 3 bases from V and 6 from J, leaving 12 bases between them. The CDR3 sequence is 14 residues long. CDR3 nucleotide sequence: TGTGCCAGCAGCTGGCTAGGTCTCGCCGGGGAGCTGTTTTTT. It specifies CASSWLGLAGELFF.

This clone appeared a single time. The chain carries TRBV6-4 and TRBJ2-5; D may match TRBD1 or TRBD2 (5 bases each). The V and J ends lost 5 bases and 5 bases respectively, with 12 bases between them. Germline CDR1 is MRHNA and CDR2 is SNTAGT. The CDR3 is 13 amino acids. CDR3 amino acids: CASSRTRGETQYF. CDR3 bases: TGTGCCAGCAGTAGGACCCGGGGCGAGACCCAGTACTTC.

The CDR3 sequence is CASSGPTGPVANEKLFF. In nucleotides, the CDR3 is TGTGCCAGCAGCGGACCTACAGGGCCTGTGGCTAATGAAAAACTGTTTTTT. V usage is TRBV3-1 (or the pseudogene TRBV3-2) and J usage is TRBJ1-4, with D possibly being TRBD1 (6 bases). Germline V gene lookup returns CDR1 LGHDT and CDR2 YNNKEL (reference sequence). V was shortened by 5 bases and J by 3 bases, with 19 bases between the two germline ends. The CDR3 is made up of 17 amino acids.